These 10 T cell receptor beta chains came from one sample sequenced in a study of T cell repertoires in cytomegalovirus infection. The antigens of these receptors remain unknown. TCRdb re-derived calls from the reads in MiXCR, one entry per CDR3 protein. This table holds about 570,000 distinct CDR3 sequences, around two fifths found once. The input for sequencing was cultured PBMCs, taken from culture after CMV antigen stimulation. Source of these receptors: a human donor in good health (CMV status not recorded). Some clones in this sample may be carry-over from other donors' samples.

This clonotype was recorded many times. The chain combines TRBV7-2 with TRBJ2-7; the D is unclear. From germline, CDR1 is SGHTA and CDR2 FQGNSA. Trimming took 5 bases from V and 3 from J, leaving 11 bases between them. The CDR3 contains 13 residues. The CDR3 region has the DNA TGTGCCAGCAGCACAACAGAGGACTACGAGCAGTACTTC. The encoded protein is CASSTTEDYEQYF.

The V call is TRBV7-9, the J call TRBJ2-3; the D gene is possibly TRBD2 (6 bases). With 5 bases removed from V and 5 bases from J, the gap between germline ends came to 8 bases. The CDR3 covers 12 residues. The V gene's germline CDR1 is SEHNR and CDR2 FQNEAQ (reference sequence). The CDR3 DNA sequence: TGTGCCAGCAGCATGGGACTAGATACGCAGTATTTT. The encoded protein is CASSMGLDTQYF.

The CDR3 protein is CASSLWLGGQGELFF. The CDR3 region has the DNA TGTGCCAGCAGCTTATGGTTAGGGGGACAGGGGGAGCTGTTTTTT. V gene TRBV7-2 combines with J gene TRBJ2-2; 7 nucleotides agree with TRBD1. The germline CDR1 and CDR2 sequences are SGHTA and FQGNSA. This CDR3 region has 15 residues. The ends lost 2 bases at V and 8 bases at J; junction bases unmatched: 8.

This chain uses TRBV27 with TRBJ2-7; 10 nucleotides line up with TRBD1. From germline, CDR1 is MNHEY and CDR2 SMNVEV (reference sequence). With 7 bases clipped from V and 2 bases from J, the junction kept 5 bases outside the gene matches. There are 14 residues in the CDR3. CDR3 region: CASTHGQGAYEQYF. DNA of the CDR3: TGTGCCAGCACCCACGGACAGGGGGCCTACGAGCAGTACTTC.

The V and J genes are TRBV20-1 and TRBJ1-6, with 10 positions matching TRBD1. Germline assignment: CDR1 DFQATT and CDR2 SNEGSKA (reference sequence). This CDR3 has 14 amino acids. V lost 2 bases and J lost 8; bases outside the gene matches: 3. The CDR3 spells CSARMGQGYSPLHF. The CDR3 DNA sequence: TGCAGTGCTAGAATGGGACAGGGGTATTCACCCCTCCACTTT.

The gene calls are TRBV20-1 and TRBJ2-7; 8 bases are shared with TRBD1. Trimming removed 6 bases from V and 3 bases from J; junction bases left unmatched: 13. Per the germline V gene, CDR1 is DFQATT and CDR2 is SNEGSKA (reference sequence). This CDR3 region has 15 residues. CDR3 amino acids: CSAHAPNGQGYEQYF. The CDR3 nucleotides read TGCAGTGCCCACGCCCCAAACGGACAGGGCTACGAGCAGTACTTC.

The chain links TRBV15 to TRBJ2-3, with 10 nucleotides matching TRBD1. The ends lost 8 bases at V and 1 base at J; junction bases unmatched: 3. Germline V gene data show CDR1 as LNHNV and CDR2 as YYDKDF (reference sequence). The CDR3 is 14 amino acids. The CDR3 region is CATSGTGGTDTQYF. As DNA, the CDR3 is TGTGCCACCTCCGGGACAGGGGGCACAGATACGCAGTATTTT.

This clonotype turned up a few times. V gene TRBV7-9 combines with J gene TRBJ1-3, with unresolved D. Germline CDR1 is SEHNR and CDR2 is FQNEAQ (reference sequence). Between the trimmed V and J ends, which lost 7 bases and 2 bases, there was a span of 12 bases. The CDR3 loop spans 14 amino acids. CDR3 sequence (DNA): TGTGCCAGCACCATCGGCCTGGCTGGAAACACCATATATTTT. This encodes CASTIGLAGNTIYF.

The chain couples TRBV2 to TRBJ2-2; D may be TRBD1 (7 bases). In germline, CDR1 is SNHLY, CDR2 FYNNEI. V lost 5 bases to trimming and J lost 6 bases, with 25 bases between them. CDR3 length equals 18 residues. The CDR3 nucleotides read TGTGCCAGCAGTCAACCGGGACAGTGGACTATTGGCGCCGGGGAGCTGTTTTTT. Its protein product is CASSQPGQWTIGAGELFF.

The rearrangement links TRBV30 to TRBJ2-7; D possibly corresponds to TRBD2 (5 bases). The CDR3 is 11 residues long. Germline V CDR1 and CDR2: GTSNPN, SVGIG (reference sequence). The V and J ends lost 3 bases and 3 bases respectively, with 6 bases between them. The CDR3 sequence is CAWRSGYEQYF. The CDR3 bases are TGTGCCTGGAGGAGCGGCTACGAGCAGTACTTC.